This T cell receptor (beta chain) was identified in a study of blood T cell repertoires in COVID-19. Across the study: COVID-19 samples, acute and convalescent, were from the United States, Italy and Spain.

Data came from immunoSEQ multiplex PCR; TCRdb stores just in-frame clones and leaves some out. Here the sample spans roughly 300,000 clones, roughly 86% being singletons. Losses at the gene ends were 2 bases for V and 5 bases for J; bases not matched to a gene: 16. This CDR3 comprises 18 residues. CDR1 and CDR2 from the germline V gene are MNHNS and SASEGT. This sequence joins TRBV6-1 and TRBJ2-7; 9 bases are a match to TRBD2. The sample comprised peripheral blood. The TCR originated in a woman between 50 and 59 years old with acute or convalescent COVID-19. The CDR3 sequence is CASSESPGAAGGPHEQYF. The CDR3 DNA reads as TGTGCCAGCAGTGAATCTCCGGGGGCGGCGGGAGGGCCCCACGAGCAGTACTTC.